This record looks at one T cell receptor beta chain sequence and its context. Its antigen is not known. This sample was taken from a study of radiation and T cells in renal cell carcinoma. Across the whole study: Nephrectomy followed 15 Gy stereotactic body radiation by 4 weeks.

With 6 bases clipped from V and 4 bases from J, the junction kept 3 bases outside the gene matches. There are 14 residues in the CDR3. Germline V gene lookup returns CDR1 MGHDK and CDR2 SYGVNS. Time point given: baseline pretreatment blood. Regarding treatment: 15 Gy SBRT to primary tumor, nephrectomy 4 weeks later. After SBRT, blood was collected at 2 and 4 weeks, plus baseline. Sequencing used immunoSEQ multiplex PCR; TCRdb keeps in-frame clones, though not all of them. The top ten clones hold roughly 4.1% of a sample with approximately 150,000 clones, 88% of them seen once. Notes on the study in general: From baseline, blood top tumor clonotypes peaked at 2 weeks post-radiation.

V usage is TRBV25-1 and J usage is TRBJ2-2; TRBD1 matches 9 bases. The receptor was derived from a woman in her 70s with renal cell carcinoma. The sample in question was blood, obtained from a patient whose treatment included radiotherapy and nephrectomy. The CDR3 DNA follows: TGTGCCAGCAGGGGGACAGGGATCACCGGGGAGCTGTTTTTT. The encoded protein is CASRGTGITGELFF. Full variable domain (missing parts from reference TRBV25-1 and TRBJ2-2): EADIYQTPRYLVIGTGKKITLECSQTMGHDKMYWYQQDPGMELHLIHYSYGVNSTEKGDLSSESTVSRIRTEHFPLTLESARPSHTSQYLCASRGTGITGELFFGEGSRLTVL.